This entry is about one TCR beta chain. The entry originates in a study of control samples from healthy donors and cancer patients. Assay: immunoSEQ multiplex PCR; the TCRdb copy retains only in-frame clones and omits some. Among 100,000 to 150,000 clones listed, around 86% were seen once. The sequence was obtained from a man aged 40-50 years in good health. The sequenced sample was blood.

The CDR3 DNA reads as TGTGCCAGCAGCTTATCCGGGAGGTTCACAGATACGCAGTATTTT. Translation: CASSLSGRFTDTQYF. The chain combines TRBV7-7 with TRBJ2-3; 7 bases are a match to TRBD2. The CDR3 extends over 15 amino acids. CDR1 is SSHAT and CDR2 is FNYEAQ in the germline V gene (reference sequence). V lost 2 bases, J lost 2 bases, and 4 bases stayed unmatched.